This entry features one T cell receptor (beta chain) sequence. The antigen is unknown. The data originate from a study of cytomegalovirus exposure and HLA in healthy donors. Findings of the study overall: Several of the most significant clusters appeared, in a later analysis, to be linked to common viral pathogens. Sequence variants that were highly shared formed a cluster that was likely a sequencing artifact.

PCR used 60 Vbeta primers and 13 Jbeta primers. Generated by immunoSEQ multiplex PCR, the TCRdb table keeps only in-frame clones and is missing some. The sample carries fewer than 200,000 clones, around 80% recorded once. Sequencing input: PBMCs. The clonotype originates from a woman between 50 and 59 years old in good health and CMV-seronegative.

CDR3 coding DNA: TGTGCCAGCAGCCGGGGGGTGTGGGGTTCTTGCGGCGAGCAGTACTTC. It codes for CASSRGVWGSCGEQYF. This chain connects TRBV5-6 to TRBJ2-7; 7 bases line up with TRBD2. CDR1 and CDR2 from the germline V gene are SGHDT and YYEEEE. The J segment lost 6 bases and the V segment lost 4 bases, leaving 16 bases of the junction unmatched. This CDR3 spans 16 amino acids.